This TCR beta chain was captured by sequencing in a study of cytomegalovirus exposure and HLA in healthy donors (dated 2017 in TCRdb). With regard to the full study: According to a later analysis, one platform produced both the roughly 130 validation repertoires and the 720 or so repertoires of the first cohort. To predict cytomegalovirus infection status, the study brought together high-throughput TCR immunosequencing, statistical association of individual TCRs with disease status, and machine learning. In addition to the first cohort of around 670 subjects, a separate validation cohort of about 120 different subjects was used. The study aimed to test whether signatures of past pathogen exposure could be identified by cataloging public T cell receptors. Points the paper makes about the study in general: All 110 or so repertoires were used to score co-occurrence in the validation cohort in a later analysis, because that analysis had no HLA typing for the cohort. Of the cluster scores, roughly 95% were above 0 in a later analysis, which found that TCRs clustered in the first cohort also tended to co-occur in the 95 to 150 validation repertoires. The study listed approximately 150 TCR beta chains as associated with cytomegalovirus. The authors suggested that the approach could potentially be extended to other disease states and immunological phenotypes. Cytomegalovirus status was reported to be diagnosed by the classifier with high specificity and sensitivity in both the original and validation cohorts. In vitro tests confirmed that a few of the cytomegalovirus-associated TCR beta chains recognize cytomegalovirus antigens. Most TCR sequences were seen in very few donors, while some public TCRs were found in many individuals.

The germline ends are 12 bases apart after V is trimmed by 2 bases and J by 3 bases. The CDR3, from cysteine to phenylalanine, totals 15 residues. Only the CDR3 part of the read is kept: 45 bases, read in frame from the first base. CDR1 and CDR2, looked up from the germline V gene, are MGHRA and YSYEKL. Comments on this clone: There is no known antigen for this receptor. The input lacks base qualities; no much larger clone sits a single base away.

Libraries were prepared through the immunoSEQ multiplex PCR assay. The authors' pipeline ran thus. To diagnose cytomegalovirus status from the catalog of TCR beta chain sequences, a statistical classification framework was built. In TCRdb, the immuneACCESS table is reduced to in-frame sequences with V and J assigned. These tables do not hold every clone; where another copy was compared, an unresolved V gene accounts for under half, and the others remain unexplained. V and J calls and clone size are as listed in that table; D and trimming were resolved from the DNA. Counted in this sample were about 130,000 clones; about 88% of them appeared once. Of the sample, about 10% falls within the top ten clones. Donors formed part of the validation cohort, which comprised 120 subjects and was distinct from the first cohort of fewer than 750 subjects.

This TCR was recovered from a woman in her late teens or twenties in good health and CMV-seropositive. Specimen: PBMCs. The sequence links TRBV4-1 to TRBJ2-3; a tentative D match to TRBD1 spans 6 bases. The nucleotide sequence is TGCGCCAGCAGCCAACACGAGGGGGATACAGATACGCAGTATTTT. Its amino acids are CASSQHEGDTDTQYF.